The clone carrying this T cell receptor (beta chain) was observed a single time. The repertoire was sequenced with immunoSEQ multiplex PCR; TCRdb's copy has only in-frame clones and lacks some. Here the sample spans millions of clones, about 95% being singletons. Naive CD8 cells comprised CD45RO-negative, CCR7-positively selected cells, excluding terminally differentiated effector memory CD45RA+ cells. The sample comes from a study of shared clonotypes between healthy human individuals. Study-wide background: CD4 naive and CD4 memory each took three plates per donor, while CD8 naive took two and CD8 memory one.

V shed 5 bases and J 4 bases; nucleotides not matched to a gene: 9. Germline V gives CDR1 SGDLS, CDR2 YYNGEE. The CDR3 consists of 15 residues. This sequence was found in a man aged 18 to 29 in good health. The specimen sequenced was naive CD8+ T cells sorted from blood. The V and J genes are TRBV9 and TRBJ1-2, with 9 bases lining up with TRBD1. In nucleotides, the CDR3 is TGTGCCAGCAGTCCGGGACAGGGCGGAGGCTATGGCTACACCTTC. Translation: CASSPGQGGGYGYTF.